This TCR beta chain came from a study of CD8 T cells in ankylosing spondylitis. The study, taken as a whole, reports: Several highly homologous variants made up a TCR beta motif that seemed to typify ankylosing spondylitis blood.

Comments on this clonotype: The antigen remains unidentified.

This CDR3 is built from 13 residues. The germline V and J ends were trimmed by 5 bases and 6 bases, with 13 bases remaining between them. Germline CDR1 and CDR2: MNHNS and SASEGT. Each CDR3 protein gets one entry after TCRdb re-called the 5' RACE reads with MiXCR. Here the sample spans around 140,000 distinct CDR3 sequences, roughly 17% being singletons. The clonotype was recovered from a male donor with ankylosing spondylitis. The sequenced material came from blood, either unsorted or a sorted T cell fraction (not recorded which). This chain uses TRBV6-1 with TRBJ1-1, with TRBD1 as a possible D gene (5 bases). The CDR3 is CASSPFGGAEAFF. In DNA form, the CDR3 reads TGTGCCAGCAGTCCTTTCGGGGGGGCTGAAGCTTTCTTT.